The 19 T cell receptor beta chains given below trace back to one sample, sequenced in a study of shared clonotypes between healthy human individuals. Sequenced by immunoSEQ multiplex PCR; TCRdb stores in-frame clones only, minus some. The sample contains some 490,000 clones, about 72% of which appear only once. The sequenced sample consisted of PBMCs. The receptors derive from a woman in her thirties or forties in good health. Some clones in this sample may be carry-over from other donors' samples.

V usage is TRBV7-2 and J usage is TRBJ2-4; tentatively, D is TRBD1 or TRBD2 (5 bases each). Germline CDR1 SGHTA, CDR2 FQGNSA. This CDR3 has 18 residues. V gave up 6 bases and J gave up 0 bases, with 21 bases separating them. As DNA, the CDR3 is TGTGCCAGCAGTACCCAGCCGGGGCCAACACTAGCCAAAAACATTCAGTACTTC. Protein product: CASSTQPGPTLAKNIQYF.

The chain couples TRBV19 to TRBJ1-5, with D hard to call. The CDR3 consists of 16 residues. Per the germline V gene, CDR1 is LNHDA and CDR2 is SQIVND (reference sequence). Trimming stripped 5 bases from V and 0 bases from J, with 14 bases between. As DNA, the CDR3 is TGTGCCAGTAGTCCTCGTCCCCCATATAGCAATCAGCCCCAGCATTTT. Translated: CASSPRPPYSNQPQHF.

The V call is TRBV4-2, the J call TRBJ2-1; 10 bases fit TRBD2. Germline V gene lookup returns CDR1 LGHNA and CDR2 YNFKEQ. The trim removed 4 bases at V and 2 bases at J, leaving 5 bases unmatched. CDR3 length: 16 residues. The CDR3 protein is CASSPTSGRAYNEQFF. The CDR3 DNA follows: TGTGCCAGCAGCCCGACAAGCGGGAGGGCCTACAATGAGCAGTTCTTC.

The CDR3 coding sequence is TGTGCCAGCAGTGACGAGGGGATCACAGATACGCAGTATTTT. Translating it yields CASSDEGITDTQYF. The chain is built from TRBV6-4 and TRBJ2-3; D may be TRBD1 or TRBD2 (5 bases each). Between the trimmed V and J ends, which lost 2 bases and 2 bases, there was a span of 8 bases. Germline lookup yields CDR1 MRHNA and CDR2 SNTAGT. The CDR3 contains 14 residues.

This clone was counted many times. This chain links TRBV11-2 with TRBJ2-2; no clear D. CDR1 is SGHAT, CDR2 FQNNGV, per germline. Trimming left V 5 bases short and J 1 base short, with 8 bases between. The CDR3 loop spans 14 amino acids. As DNA, the CDR3 is TGTGCCAGCAGCACCCCAAGGAACACCGGGGAGCTGTTTTTT. Its translation: CASSTPRNTGELFF.

The chain uses TRBV29-1 and TRBJ2-7; 15 bases agree with TRBD2. The trim removed 1 base at V and 0 bases at J, leaving 10 bases unmatched. Germline V gives CDR1 SQVTM, CDR2 ANQGSEA. This CDR3 comprises 19 residues. CDR3 region: CSVEGTGLAGGRSSYEQYF. Written as DNA, the CDR3 is TGCAGCGTTGAAGGGACGGGACTAGCGGGAGGCCGAAGCTCCTACGAGCAGTACTTC.

This chain uses TRBV2 with TRBJ2-7; D is tentatively TRBD1 or TRBD2 (5 bases each). Trimming shortened V by 7 bases and J by 4 bases, and 11 bases separated the two germline ends. Germline CDR1 is SNHLY and CDR2 is FYNNEI. The CDR3 spans 12 residues. CDR3 nucleotide sequence: TGTGCCAGCACGGGGCACGCTTACGAGCAGTACTTC. As protein: CASTGHAYEQYF.

DNA of the CDR3: TGCGGCTCTCGACTAGCGGGAGGTCCGGGTGAGACCCAGTACTTC. Encoded protein: CGSRLAGGPGETQYF. The rearrangement joins TRBV29-1 to TRBJ2-5; TRBD2 agrees at 13 bases. Germline CDR1 reads SQVTM; CDR2 reads ANQGSEA. CDR3 length: 15 residues.

The V call is TRBV6-1, the J call TRBJ1-4, with a tentative D call TRBD1 (5 bases). CDR1 is MNHNS, CDR2 SASEGT, per germline. The CDR3 covers 16 residues. V was cut by 2 bases and J by 0 bases, with 10 bases left in between. The CDR3 loop reads CASSEREGATNEKLFF. In DNA form, the CDR3 reads TGTGCCAGCAGTGAACGTGAAGGGGCAACTAATGAAAAACTGTTTTTT.

The CDR3 DNA sequence: TGTGCCAGCAGTTCCGGACAGGGGGCCGAAAAACTGTTTTTT. This gives the protein CASSSGQGAEKLFF. V gene TRBV28 combines with J gene TRBJ1-4; 11 nucleotides align to TRBD1. The V segment lost 4 bases and the J segment 8 bases; nucleotides outside the gene matches: 3. The CDR3 totals 14 residues. Per the germline V gene, CDR1 is MDHEN and CDR2 is SYDVKM.

This chain links TRBV28 with TRBJ2-7, with TRBD1 matching over 7 bases. This CDR3 has 12 amino acids. Germline loops: CDR1 MDHEN, CDR2 SYDVKM. V was pared by 5 bases and J by 7 bases, with 5 bases of the junction left unmatched. The CDR3 DNA reads TGTGCCAGCAGTCAGGGGGTGGGGGAGCAGTACTTC. This encodes CASSQGVGEQYF.

The CDR3 DNA follows: TGTGCCAGCAGCTTGGCAGGACGCCTGTACAATGAGCAGTTCTTC. Residues: CASSLAGRLYNEQFF. J is TRBJ2-1 and V is TRBV5-8; D not certain. V was shortened by 0 bases and J by 4 bases, with 11 bases between the two germline ends. This CDR3 comprises 15 residues. CDR1 and CDR2 from the germline V gene are SGHTS and YDEGEE.

This chain connects TRBV9 to TRBJ2-5; 8 nucleotides match TRBD1. V lost 4 bases to trimming and J lost 2 bases; unmatched junction nucleotides: 7. This CDR3 region has 15 residues. The germline V gene encodes CDR1 SGDLS and CDR2 YYNGEE. CDR3 coding DNA: TGTGCCAGCAGCCCCGGGACAGGCTTTCAAGAGACCCAGTACTTC. Amino acid sequence: CASSPGTGFQETQYF.

The gene calls are TRBV28 and TRBJ1-5; D is ambiguous. Germline V gene lookup returns CDR1 MDHEN and CDR2 SYDVKM. Trimming pared 6 bases from V and 4 bases from J, leaving 13 bases between. The CDR3 covers 14 residues. The CDR3 loop is CASSPQTGNQPQHF. As DNA, the CDR3 is TGTGCCAGCAGCCCTCAGACGGGGAATCAGCCCCAGCATTTT.

V is TRBV4-1 and J is TRBJ1-1, with no clear D. CDR1 is MGHRA and CDR2 is YSYEKL in the germline V gene. V lost 0 bases to trimming and J lost 3 bases, with 11 bases between them. The CDR3 extends over 15 amino acids. The CDR3 here is CASSQDGQTYTEAFF. CDR3 nucleotides: TGCGCCAGCAGCCAAGATGGCCAGACATACACTGAAGCTTTCTTT.

This CDR3 reads CASSLGQAYNEKLFF. As DNA, the CDR3 is TGTGCCAGCAGCTTGGGACAGGCATATAATGAAAAACTGTTTTTT. The chain has TRBV7-2 and TRBJ1-4, with TRBD1 identical over 8 bases. CDR3 size: 15 residues. CDR1 is SGHTA, CDR2 FQGNSA, per germline. V shed 3 bases, J shed 4 bases, and the junction held 4 bases outside the gene matches.

Comment on this clone: A read error may explain this, as a much larger clone is one base away. The J gene is TRBJ2-7, the V gene TRBV4-1, with a possible D match to TRBD1 (6 bases). The CDR3 length is 15 residues. Germline V gene lookup returns CDR1 MGHRA and CDR2 YSYEKL. In DNA form, the CDR3 reads TGCGCCAGAAGCCAACAGGGAGCTCGCTCCTACGAGCAGTACTTC. Its protein is CARSQQGARSYEQYF.

This rearrangement joins TRBV27 to TRBJ2-5, with 13 bases fitting TRBD2. J lost 5 bases, V lost 4 bases, and 4 bases had no gene match. The germline gives CDR1 MNHEY, CDR2 SMNVEV (reference sequence). The CDR3 is made up of 15 amino acids. Here the CDR3 DNA reads TGTGCCAGCAGTTGGGGACTAGCGGGACCGGAGACCCAGTACTTC. Protein product: CASSWGLAGPETQYF.

The V gene is TRBV9, the J gene TRBJ1-1, with D unclear. Per germline, CDR1 SGDLS and CDR2 YYNGEE. V lost 2 bases and J 8 bases, leaving 10 bases between the germline ends. The CDR3 is made up of 12 amino acids. CDR3 sequence reads: CASSVVTEEAFF. The CDR3 DNA sequence: TGTGCCAGCAGCGTGGTAACAGAGGAAGCTTTCTTT.